Listed below are T cell receptor beta chains from one sample, sequenced in a study of OX40 agonist ivuxolimab in advanced cancers. Sequenced by immunoSEQ multiplex PCR; TCRdb stores in-frame clones only, minus some. The profile shows approximately 87,000 clones, roughly 85% of them singletons. The material was CD4+ or CD8+ T cells sorted from blood, obtained in a trial of the OX40 agonist ivuxolimab. The receptors derive from an adult with an advanced solid tumor such as melanoma, head and neck, liver or kidney cancer. CDR3s include the opening cysteine and the closing phenylalanine or tryptophan. A D gene is named only where the DNA matches it firmly. Clone size appears in some rows only: once, few, many, or a class for an expanded clone.

TRBV11-3	-	TRBJ1-1	-	TGTGCCAGCAGCCTACGGCCGGGATCTGAAGCTTTCTTT	CASSLRPGSEAFF
TRBV6-1	TRBD1	TRBJ1-1	-	TGTGCCAGCAGTAGGGACAGGGATGGTACTGAAGCTTTCTTT	CASSRDRDGTEAFF
TRBV18	-	TRBJ1-3	few	TGTGCCAGCTCACCCCGCGCAAACACCATATATTTT	CASSPRANTIYF
TRBV5-1	-	TRBJ2-7	-	TGCGCCAGCAGCTTAGCAGGGGGGGCCTACGAGCAGTACTTC	CASSLAGGAYEQYF
TRBV19	TRBD1	TRBJ2-3	-	TGTGCCAGTAGTATGACAGGGAGCACAGATACGCAGTATTTT	CASSMTGSTDTQYF
TRBV5-1	-	TRBJ1-6	-	TGCGCCAGCAGCTTCACCTGGGCCGGGACGGGGAATTCACCCCTCCACTTT	CASSFTWAGTGNSPLHF
TRBV19	-	TRBJ1-5	-	TGTGCCAGTAGTATAGGGGCAGGGAAGAGTAATCAGCCCCAGCATTTT	CASSIGAGKSNQPQHF
TRBV7-9	-	TRBJ2-1	-	TGTGCCAGCAGCACCAACAGGGCTGGGGATGAGCAGTTCTTC	CASSTNRAGDEQFF
TRBV14	-	TRBJ1-2	-	TGTGCCAGCAGCCCAACCGGGACCGAGAACTATGGCTACACCTTC	CASSPTGTENYGYTF
TRBV19	-	TRBJ2-2	-	TGTGCCAGTAGTATGACCCTGAACACCGGGGAGCTGTTTTTT	CASSMTLNTGELFF
TRBV6-1	TRBD1	TRBJ2-1	-	TGTGCCAGCAGAGAAAGACGGGACAGCTCCTACAATGAGCAGTTCTTC	CASRERRDSSYNEQFF
TRBV4-2	TRBD2	TRBJ2-7	-	TGTGCCAGCAGCTTCGGACTAGCCGAGTCCTACGAGCAGTACTTC	CASSFGLAESYEQYF
TRBV11-3	-	TRBJ2-7	-	TGTGCCAGCAGACAAAGCGGGCCTCACTACGAGCAGTACTTC	CASRQSGPHYEQYF
TRBV5-5	-	TRBJ1-4	-	TGTGCCAGCGAGATTAGGTTGAATGAAAAACTGTTTTTT	CASEIRLNEKLFF
TRBV5-1	TRBD1	TRBJ2-2	once	TGCGCCAGCAGCATACCGGGACAGACCACCGGGGAGCTGTTTTTT	CASSIPGQTTGELFF
TRBV30	TRBD2	TRBJ2-1	-	TGTGCCTGGAAGACTAGCGTCAATGAGCAGTTCTTC	CAWKTSVNEQFF
TRBV7-9	-	TRBJ1-1	-	TGTGCCAGCAGCTCGCTACCGGAACTTCAAGCTTTCTTT	CASSSLPELQAFF
TRBV10-3	-	TRBJ1-2	-	TGTGCCATCAGTGAGATGTCAGAATATGGCTACACCTTC	CAISEMSEYGYTF
TRBV5-6	TRBD1	TRBJ1-1	-	TGTGCCAGCAGCTTGTTTGACAGGGGAGATACTGAAGCTTTCTTT	CASSLFDRGDTEAFF
TRBV9	TRBD2	TRBJ2-5	once	TGTGCCAGCAGCGTAGATCCCAGCGGGGGGGAGACCCAGTACTTC	CASSVDPSGGETQYF